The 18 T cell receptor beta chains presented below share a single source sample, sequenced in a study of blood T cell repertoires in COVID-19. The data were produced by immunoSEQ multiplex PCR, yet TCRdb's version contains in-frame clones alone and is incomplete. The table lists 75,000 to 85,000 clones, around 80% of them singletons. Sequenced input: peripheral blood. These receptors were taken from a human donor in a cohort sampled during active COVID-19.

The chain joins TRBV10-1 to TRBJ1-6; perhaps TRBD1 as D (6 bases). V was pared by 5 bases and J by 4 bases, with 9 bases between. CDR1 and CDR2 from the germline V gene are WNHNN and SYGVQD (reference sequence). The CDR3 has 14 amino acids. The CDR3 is CASSRQAYNSPLHF. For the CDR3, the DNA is TGCGCCAGCAGTCGACAGGCATATAATTCACCCCTCCACTTT.

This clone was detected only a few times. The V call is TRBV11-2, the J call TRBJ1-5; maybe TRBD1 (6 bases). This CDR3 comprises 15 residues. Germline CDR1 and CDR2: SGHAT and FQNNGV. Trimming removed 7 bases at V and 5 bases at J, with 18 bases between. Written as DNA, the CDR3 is TGTGCCAGCAAAAAAGACAGGTTCAACGATCAGCCCCAGCATTTT. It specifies CASKKDRFNDQPQHF. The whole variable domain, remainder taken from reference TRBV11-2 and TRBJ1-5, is EAGVAQSPRYKIIEKRQSVAFWCNPISGHATLYWYQQILGQGPKLLIQFQNNGVVDDSQLPKDRFSAERLKGVDSTLKIQPAKLEDSAVYLCASKKDRFNDQPQHFGDGTRLSIL.

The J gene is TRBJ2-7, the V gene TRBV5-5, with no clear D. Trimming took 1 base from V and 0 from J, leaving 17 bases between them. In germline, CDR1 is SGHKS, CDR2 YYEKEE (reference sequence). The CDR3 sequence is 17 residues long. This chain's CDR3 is CASSLRPGGFSSYEQYF. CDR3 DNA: TGTGCCAGCAGCTTGAGGCCGGGTGGTTTTTCCTCCTACGAGCAGTACTTC.

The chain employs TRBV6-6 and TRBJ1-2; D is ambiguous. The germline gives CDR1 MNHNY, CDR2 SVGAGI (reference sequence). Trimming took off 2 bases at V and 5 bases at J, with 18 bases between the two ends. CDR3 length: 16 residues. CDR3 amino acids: CASSYSELGSGYGYTF. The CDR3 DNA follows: TGTGCCAGCAGTTACAGCGAATTAGGGAGCGGGTATGGCTACACCTTC.

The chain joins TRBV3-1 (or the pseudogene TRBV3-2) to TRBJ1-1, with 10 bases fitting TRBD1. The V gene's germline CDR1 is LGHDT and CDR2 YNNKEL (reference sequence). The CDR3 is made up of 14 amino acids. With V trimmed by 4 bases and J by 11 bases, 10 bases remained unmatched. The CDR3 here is CASSLRQGAILAFF. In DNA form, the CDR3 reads TGTGCCAGCAGCCTACGACAGGGGGCGATTTTGGCTTTCTTT.

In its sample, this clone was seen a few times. The CDR3 nucleotides are TGTGCCAGCTCACCCGGGAGGAGCAGAGACGAGCAGTACTTC. The encoded protein is CASSPGRSRDEQYF. The chain has TRBV18 and TRBJ2-7; 7 bases are shared with TRBD2. Looked up from germline, CDR1 is KGHSH and CDR2 is LQKENI. The ends lost 3 bases at V and 5 bases at J; junction bases unmatched: 7. This CDR3 spans 14 amino acids.

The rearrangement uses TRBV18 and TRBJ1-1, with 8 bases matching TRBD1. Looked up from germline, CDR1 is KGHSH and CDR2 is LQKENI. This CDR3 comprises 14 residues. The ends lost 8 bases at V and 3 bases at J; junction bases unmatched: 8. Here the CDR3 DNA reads TGTGCCAGCAAAACAGGGGGTCAGGACACTGAAGCTTTCTTT. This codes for CASKTGGQDTEAFF. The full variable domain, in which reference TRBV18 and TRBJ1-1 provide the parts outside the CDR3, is NAGVMQNPRHLVRRRGQEARLRCSPMKGHSHVYWYRQLPEEGLKFMVYLQKENIIDESGMPKERFSAEFPKEGPSILRIQQVVRGDSAAYFCASKTGGQDTEAFFGQGTRLTVV.

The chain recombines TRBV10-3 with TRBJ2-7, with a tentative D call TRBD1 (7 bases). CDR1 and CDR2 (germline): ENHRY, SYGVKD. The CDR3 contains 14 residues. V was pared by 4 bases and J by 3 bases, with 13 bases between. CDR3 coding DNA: TGTGCCATCAGTGGGAGGGGGCGCGACTACGAGCAGTACTTC. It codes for CAISGRGRDYEQYF.

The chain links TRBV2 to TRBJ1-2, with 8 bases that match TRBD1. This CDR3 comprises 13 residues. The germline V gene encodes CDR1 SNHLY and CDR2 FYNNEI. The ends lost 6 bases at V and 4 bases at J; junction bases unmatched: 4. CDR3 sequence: CASRETGVYGYTF. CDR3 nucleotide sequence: TGTGCCAGCAGAGAGACAGGGGTCTATGGCTACACCTTC.

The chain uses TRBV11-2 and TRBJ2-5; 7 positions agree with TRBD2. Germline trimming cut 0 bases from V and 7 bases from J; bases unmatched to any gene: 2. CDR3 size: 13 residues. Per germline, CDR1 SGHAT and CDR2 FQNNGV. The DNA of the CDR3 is TGTGCCAGCAGCTTAGAGGGGAGGGGGACCCAGTACTTC. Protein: CASSLEGRGTQYF.

The CDR3 spells CASSPPSAVNGNTIYF. For the CDR3, the DNA is TGTGCCAGCAGCCCACCCAGTGCGGTGAACGGAAACACCATATATTTT. The V and J genes are TRBV9 and TRBJ1-3; D is unclear. The CDR3 runs 16 residues. V lost 4 bases and J 4 bases, leaving 18 bases between the germline ends. From germline, CDR1 is SGDLS and CDR2 YYNGEE.

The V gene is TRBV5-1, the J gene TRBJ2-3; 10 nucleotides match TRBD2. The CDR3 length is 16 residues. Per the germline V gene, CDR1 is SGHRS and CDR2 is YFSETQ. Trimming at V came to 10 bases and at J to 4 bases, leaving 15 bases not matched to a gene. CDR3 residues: CARGPGERGGPDTQYF. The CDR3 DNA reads TGCGCCCGCGGGCCGGGGGAGCGGGGGGGCCCAGATACGCAGTATTTT.

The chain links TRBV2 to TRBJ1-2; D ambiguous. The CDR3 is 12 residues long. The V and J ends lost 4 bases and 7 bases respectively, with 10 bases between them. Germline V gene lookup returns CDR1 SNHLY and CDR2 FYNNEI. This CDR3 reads CASSVSAAGYTF. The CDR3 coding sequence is TGTGCCAGCAGTGTTTCGGCGGCTGGCTACACCTTC.

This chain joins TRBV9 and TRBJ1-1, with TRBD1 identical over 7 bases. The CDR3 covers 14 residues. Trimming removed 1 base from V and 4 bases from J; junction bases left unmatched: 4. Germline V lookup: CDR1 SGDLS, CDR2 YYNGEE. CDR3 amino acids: CASSVQGDSTEAFF. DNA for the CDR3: TGTGCCAGCAGCGTACAGGGGGATAGCACTGAAGCTTTCTTT.

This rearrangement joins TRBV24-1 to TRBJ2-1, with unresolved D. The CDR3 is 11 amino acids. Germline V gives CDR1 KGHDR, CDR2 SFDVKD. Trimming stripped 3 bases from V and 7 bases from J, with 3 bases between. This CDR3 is CATSDRNEQFF. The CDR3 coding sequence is TGTGCCACCAGTGATCGGAATGAGCAGTTCTTC.

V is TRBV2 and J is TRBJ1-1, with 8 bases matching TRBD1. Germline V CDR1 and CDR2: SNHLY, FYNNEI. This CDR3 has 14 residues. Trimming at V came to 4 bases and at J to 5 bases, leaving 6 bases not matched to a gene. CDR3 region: CASSALQGATEAFF. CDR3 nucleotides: TGTGCCAGCAGTGCCCTCCAGGGGGCAACTGAAGCTTTCTTT.

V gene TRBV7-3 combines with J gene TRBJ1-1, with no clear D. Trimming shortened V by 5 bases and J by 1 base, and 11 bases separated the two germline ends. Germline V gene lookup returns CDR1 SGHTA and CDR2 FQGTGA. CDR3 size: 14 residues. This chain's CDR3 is CASSLLAGNTEAFF. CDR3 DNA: TGTGCCAGCAGCCTACTGGCAGGGAACACTGAAGCTTTCTTT.

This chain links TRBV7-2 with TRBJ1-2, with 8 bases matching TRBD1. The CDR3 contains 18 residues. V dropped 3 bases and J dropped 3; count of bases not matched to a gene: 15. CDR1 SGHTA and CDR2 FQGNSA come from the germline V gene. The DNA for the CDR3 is TGTGCCAGCAGCTTTAGTGGACAGGGACTCCGGAGGGACTATGGCTACACCTTC. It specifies CASSFSGQGLRRDYGYTF.